This TCR beta chain was identified in a study of blood T cell repertoires in COVID-19. Germline V CDR1 and CDR2: MDHEN, SYDVKM. V gave up 7 bases and J gave up 3 bases, with 19 bases separating them. This CDR3 region has 16 residues. Authors' analysis steps: Using reference gene primer amplification, nucleated cell counts were estimated. The table came from immunoSEQ multiplex PCR; TCRdb's copy has only in-frame clones and leaves some out. V and J calls and clone size are copied from that table; D and trimming were computed from the DNA. The sample consists of some 300,000 clones, about nine tenths of them appearing once. The study drew participants aged about 18 to 95 years from roughly 25 US areas. Cohort assignment relied on participant-reported clinical history.

This sequence joins TRBV28 and TRBJ2-1; D is perhaps TRBD2 (7 bases). The sequence came from a woman aged 45-65 years who had been exposed to COVID-19. Sequencing was carried out using PBMCs or T cells enriched from blood (not recorded which). DNA of the CDR3: TGTGCCAGCAACCATCCGAGGGGGGGCTTCTACAATGAGCAGTTCTTC. Protein: CASNHPRGGFYNEQFF.